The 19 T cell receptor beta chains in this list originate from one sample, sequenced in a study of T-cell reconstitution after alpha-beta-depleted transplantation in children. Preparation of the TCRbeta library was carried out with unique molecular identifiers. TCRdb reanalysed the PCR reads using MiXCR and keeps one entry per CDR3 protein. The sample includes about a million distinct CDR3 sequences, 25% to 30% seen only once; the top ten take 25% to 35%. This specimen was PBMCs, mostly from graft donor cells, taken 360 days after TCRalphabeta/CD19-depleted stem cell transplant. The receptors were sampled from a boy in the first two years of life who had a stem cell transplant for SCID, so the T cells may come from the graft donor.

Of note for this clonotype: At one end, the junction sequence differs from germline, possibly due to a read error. In DNA form, the CDR3 reads TGCCAACTCTTCGGGACCTCCTCCTACAATGAGCAGTTCTTC. Its translation: CQLFGTSSYNEQFF. The rearrangement joins TRBV7-2 to TRBJ2-1; either TRBD1 or TRBD2 may supply D (5 bases each). Germline V gene sequence: CDR1 SGHTA, CDR2 FQGNSA. This CDR3 has 14 amino acids.

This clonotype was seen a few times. CDR3 coding DNA: TGTGCCAGGAGTCCGGGACTAGCGCCGAAGAATGAGCAGTTCTTC. It yields the protein CARSPGLAPKNEQFF. This chain links TRBV6-1 with TRBJ2-1; 10 bases map to TRBD2. Per the germline V gene, CDR1 is MNHNS and CDR2 is SASEGT. The CDR3 is made up of 15 amino acids. Unmatched junction bases numbered 12, after V lost 9 bases and J lost 7 bases.

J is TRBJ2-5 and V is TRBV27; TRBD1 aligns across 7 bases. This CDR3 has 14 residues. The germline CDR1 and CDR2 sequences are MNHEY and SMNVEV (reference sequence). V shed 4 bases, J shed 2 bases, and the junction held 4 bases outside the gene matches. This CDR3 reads CASSSMTGQETQYF. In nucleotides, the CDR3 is TGTGCCAGCAGTTCAATGACAGGGCAAGAGACCCAGTACTTC.

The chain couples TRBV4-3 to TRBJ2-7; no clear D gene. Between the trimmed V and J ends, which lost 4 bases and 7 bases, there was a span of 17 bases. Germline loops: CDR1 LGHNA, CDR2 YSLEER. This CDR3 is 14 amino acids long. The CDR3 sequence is CASSPTTGYREQYF. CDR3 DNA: TGCGCCAGCAGCCCGACCACTGGGTATCGTGAGCAGTACTTC.

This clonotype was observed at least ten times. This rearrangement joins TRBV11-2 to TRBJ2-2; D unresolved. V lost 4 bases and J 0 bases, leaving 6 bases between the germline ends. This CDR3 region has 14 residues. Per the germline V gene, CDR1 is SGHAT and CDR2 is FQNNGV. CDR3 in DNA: TGTGCCAGCAGCTGGAACACGAACACCGGGGAGCTGTTTTTT. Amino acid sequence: CASSWNTNTGELFF.

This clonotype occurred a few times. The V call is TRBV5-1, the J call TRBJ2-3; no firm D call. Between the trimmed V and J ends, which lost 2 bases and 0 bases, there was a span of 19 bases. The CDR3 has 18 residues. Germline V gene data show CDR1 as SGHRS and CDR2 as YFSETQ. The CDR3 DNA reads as TGCGCCAGCAGCTTCGCCAGGACGACCCACCTGAGCACAGATACGCAGTATTTT. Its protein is CASSFARTTHLSTDTQYF.

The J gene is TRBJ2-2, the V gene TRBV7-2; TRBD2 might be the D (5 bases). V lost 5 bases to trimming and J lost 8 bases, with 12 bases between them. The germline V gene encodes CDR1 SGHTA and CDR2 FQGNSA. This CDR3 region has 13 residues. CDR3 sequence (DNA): TGTGCCAGCAGCACTAGGTCTTTAGGGGAGCTGTTTTTT. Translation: CASSTRSLGELFF.

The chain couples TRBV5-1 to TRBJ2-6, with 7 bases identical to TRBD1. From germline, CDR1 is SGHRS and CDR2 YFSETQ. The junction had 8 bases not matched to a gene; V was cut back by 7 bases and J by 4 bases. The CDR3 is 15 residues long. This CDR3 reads CASRAQGSGANVLTF. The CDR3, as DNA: TGCGCCAGCCGAGCACAGGGGTCCGGGGCCAACGTCCTGACTTTC.

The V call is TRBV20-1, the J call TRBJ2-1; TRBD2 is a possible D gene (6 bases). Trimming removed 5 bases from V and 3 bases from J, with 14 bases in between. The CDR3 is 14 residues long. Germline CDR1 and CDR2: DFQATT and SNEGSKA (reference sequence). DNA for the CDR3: TGCAGTGCTGGGTTCCGGGGACTCTACAATGAGCAGTTCTTC. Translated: CSAGFRGLYNEQFF.

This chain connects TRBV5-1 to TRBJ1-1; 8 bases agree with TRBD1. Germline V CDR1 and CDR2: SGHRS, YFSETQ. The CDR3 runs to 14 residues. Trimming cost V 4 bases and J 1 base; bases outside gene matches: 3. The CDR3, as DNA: TGCGCCAGCAGCATAGGACAGGGGAACACTGAAGCTTTCTTT. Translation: CASSIGQGNTEAFF.

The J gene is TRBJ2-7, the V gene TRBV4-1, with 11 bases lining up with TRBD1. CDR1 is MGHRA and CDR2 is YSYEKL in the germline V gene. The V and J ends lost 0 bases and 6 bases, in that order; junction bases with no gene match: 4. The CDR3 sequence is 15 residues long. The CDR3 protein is CASSQEGTGGIEQYF. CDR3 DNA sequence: TGCGCCAGCAGCCAAGAGGGGACAGGGGGAATCGAGCAGTACTTC.

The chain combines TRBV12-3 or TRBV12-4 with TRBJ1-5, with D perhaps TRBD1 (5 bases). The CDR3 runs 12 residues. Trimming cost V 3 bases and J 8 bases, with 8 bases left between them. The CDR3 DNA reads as TGTGCCAGCAGTTTCCCAGGGAAGCCCCAGCATTTT. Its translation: CASSFPGKPQHF.

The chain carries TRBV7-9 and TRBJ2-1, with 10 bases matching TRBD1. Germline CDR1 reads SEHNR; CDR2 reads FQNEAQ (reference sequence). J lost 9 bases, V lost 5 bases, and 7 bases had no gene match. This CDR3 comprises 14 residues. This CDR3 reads CASSLRDRGREQFF. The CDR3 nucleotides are TGTGCCAGCAGCCTCCGGGACAGGGGCCGTGAGCAGTTCTTC.

CDR3: CASSQGPTVAYEQYF. CDR3 coding DNA: TGCGCCAGCAGCCAAGGTCCGACAGTTGCCTACGAGCAGTACTTC. The V gene is TRBV4-1, the J gene TRBJ2-7, with a weak D call TRBD1 (5 bases). Trimming left V 1 base short and J 2 bases short, with 12 bases between. The CDR3 is 15 residues long. Germline CDR1 and CDR2: MGHRA and YSYEKL.

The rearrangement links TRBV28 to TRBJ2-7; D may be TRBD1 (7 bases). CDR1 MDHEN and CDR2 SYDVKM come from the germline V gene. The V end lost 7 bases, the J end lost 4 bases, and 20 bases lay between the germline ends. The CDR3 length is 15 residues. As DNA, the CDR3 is TGTGCCAGCAACGGTCGACAGGGACTTAAATACGAGCAGTACTTC. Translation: CASNGRQGLKYEQYF.

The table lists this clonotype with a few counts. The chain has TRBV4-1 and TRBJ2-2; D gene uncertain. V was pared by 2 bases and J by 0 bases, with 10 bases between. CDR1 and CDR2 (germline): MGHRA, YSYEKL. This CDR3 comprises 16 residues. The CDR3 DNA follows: TGCGCCAGCAGCCAACCCGCGATCCCGAACACCGGGGAGCTGTTTTTT. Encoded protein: CASSQPAIPNTGELFF.

The CDR3 loop is CSARPPGGGLNNSPLHF. CDR3 bases: TGCAGTGCTAGACCCCCGGGGGGGGGTTTGAATAATTCACCCCTCCACTTT. The rearrangement joins TRBV20-1 to TRBJ1-6; possible D gene TRBD1, 5 bases. CDR3 length: 17 amino acids. Germline CDR1 DFQATT, CDR2 SNEGSKA (reference sequence). V was shortened by 2 bases and J by 5 bases, with 19 bases between the two germline ends.

The CDR3 bases are TGCAGTGCTAGAGACTCCTACCAAGAGACCCAGTACTTC. It specifies CSARDSYQETQYF. The V and J genes are TRBV20-1 and TRBJ2-5; D uncertain. CDR1 DFQATT and CDR2 SNEGSKA come from the germline V gene (reference sequence). The CDR3 covers 13 residues. V shed 0 bases and J shed 0 bases, with 5 bases lying between them.

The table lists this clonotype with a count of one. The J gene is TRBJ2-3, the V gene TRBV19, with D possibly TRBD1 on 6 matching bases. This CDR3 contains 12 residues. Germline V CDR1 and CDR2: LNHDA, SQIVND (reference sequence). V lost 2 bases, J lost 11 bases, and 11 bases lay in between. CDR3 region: CASSIMDSEQYF. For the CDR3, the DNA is TGTGCCAGTAGTATAATGGACAGCGAGCAGTATTTT.